The 14 T cell receptor beta chains presented below share a single source sample, sequenced in a study of T cells in localized non-small cell lung cancer (dated by TCRdb to 2020 to 2022). Library preparation used the immunoSEQ multiplex PCR assay. TCRdb stores this immuneACCESS table with in-frame sequences only. Part of the clones is absent; in the studies checked, under half of the shortfall reflects unresolved V genes, and no reason is known for the rest. The sample has some 21,000 clones on record, 90% of them singletons. The biggest ten clones account for 6.9% of the sample. The specimen comprised peripheral blood, sampled before any cancer treatment. Every receptor here comes from a woman aged 35-75 years with stage I lung adenocarcinoma.

In nucleotides, the CDR3 is TGTGCCAGCAACACTCCCGGGACAGGGGGGTTCTTC. Translation: CASNTPGTGGFF. The chain is built from TRBV6-1 and TRBJ2-1; 11 bases are a match to TRBD1. CDR3 length: 12 residues. The germline CDR1 and CDR2 sequences are MNHNS and SASEGT. The ends lost 7 bases at V and 15 bases at J; junction bases unmatched: 8.

This chain joins TRBV7-8 and TRBJ2-2; D ambiguous. V lost 2 bases to trimming and J lost 0 bases, with 10 bases between them. Germline V gene sequence: CDR1 SGHVS, CDR2 FQNEAQ. The CDR3 length is 16 residues. The CDR3 DNA is TGTGCCAGCAGCTTACGGGTCTCATCGAACACCGGGGAGCTGTTTTTT. Protein: CASSLRVSSNTGELFF.

The chain combines TRBV7-2 with TRBJ1-2, with 7 bases lining up with TRBD1. Germline CDR1 SGHTA, CDR2 FQGNSA. With V trimmed by 5 bases and J by 0 bases, 6 bases remained unmatched. The CDR3 length is 15 residues. CDR3 nucleotide sequence: TGTGCCAGCAGCCTCAGGGGGTCCTCTAACTATGGCTACACCTTC. The encoded protein is CASSLRGSSNYGYTF.

The chain joins TRBV30 to TRBJ2-6; TRBD1 agrees at 8 bases. The V segment lost 4 bases and the J segment 4 bases; nucleotides outside the gene matches: 9. Germline CDR1 reads GTSNPN; CDR2 reads SVGIG (reference sequence). The CDR3 loop spans 16 amino acids. The CDR3 sequence is CAWIRTGIAGANVLTF. DNA of the CDR3: TGTGCCTGGATCCGGACAGGGATCGCCGGGGCCAACGTCCTGACTTTC.

This chain joins TRBV2 and TRBJ2-2; 8 bases agree with TRBD1. The trim removed 6 bases at V and 0 bases at J, leaving 3 bases unmatched. This CDR3 comprises 15 residues. The germline V gene encodes CDR1 SNHLY and CDR2 FYNNEI. The CDR3 bases are TGTGCCAGCAGGGAGACAGGGGCGAACACCGGGGAGCTGTTTTTT. Amino acid sequence: CASRETGANTGELFF.

This chain links TRBV9 with TRBJ2-5; 12 nucleotides align to TRBD2. Unmatched junction bases numbered 11, after V lost 4 bases and J lost 4 bases. Germline CDR1 SGDLS, CDR2 YYNGEE. This CDR3 contains 17 residues. DNA for the CDR3: TGTGCCAGCAGCTCCCTGACTAGCGGGGGCCCATCAGAGACCCAGTACTTC. Amino acids: CASSSLTSGGPSETQYF. The whole variable domain, filled in from reference TRBV9 and TRBJ2-5, reads DSGVTQTPKHLITATGQRVTLRCSPRSGDLSVYWYQQSLDQGLQFLIQYYNGEERAKGNILERFSAQQFPDLHSELNLSSLELGDSALYFCASSSLTSGGPSETQYFGPGTRLLVL.

The chain joins TRBV5-6 to TRBJ2-1; TRBD2 aligns across 13 bases. V gave up 4 bases and J gave up 9 bases; unmatched junction bases: 7. The CDR3 extends over 15 amino acids. CDR1 is SGHDT, CDR2 YYEEEE, per germline. This CDR3 reads CASSPGLAGVTEQFF. The CDR3, as DNA: TGTGCCAGCAGCCCCGGACTAGCGGGAGTGACTGAGCAGTTCTTC.

This clone showed up just a few times. V usage is TRBV6-1 and J usage is TRBJ2-1, with D perhaps TRBD2 (6 bases). V lost 2 bases to trimming and J lost 2 bases, with 10 bases between them. The CDR3 totals 15 residues. Germline loops: CDR1 MNHNS, CDR2 SASEGT. CDR3 sequence reads: CASSEIPGAYNEQFF. The DNA for the CDR3 is TGTGCCAGCAGTGAAATTCCGGGAGCCTACAATGAGCAGTTCTTC.

In the case of this clone: It is unclear where the CDR3 begins or ends on the DNA, so no DNA is shown, and the CDR3 is as TCRdb lists it. The chain combines TRBV7-9 with TRBJ2-6; TRBD2 reflects the table's D call only, with no check against the DNA. Germline V gene sequence: CDR1 SEHNR, CDR2 FQNEAQ (reference sequence). The CDR3 length equals 15 residues, ends included. The CDR3 loop is CASTFGSSGANVLTF.

V is TRBV28 and J is TRBJ1-2; TRBD1 might be the D (5 bases). Germline V gene sequence: CDR1 MDHEN, CDR2 SYDVKM. CDR3 length equals 16 residues. Deletions cut 3 bases from V and 0 bases from J, with 14 bases between. CDR3 DNA sequence: TGTGCCAGCAGTTTCCCCCGGGGGGAGGCTAACTATGGCTACACCTTC. It is translated as CASSFPRGEANYGYTF.

The J gene is TRBJ2-5, the V gene TRBV2; 8 bases are a match to TRBD2. The CDR3 is made up of 17 amino acids. Germline CDR1 SNHLY, CDR2 FYNNEI. The V and J ends lost 3 bases and 5 bases, in that order; junction bases with no gene match: 14. The CDR3 nucleotides are TGTGCCAGCAGTGATAGGCAGGGGACTAGATCTTGGGAGACCCAGTACTTC. Amino acid sequence: CASSDRQGTRSWETQYF.

This CDR3 is CASSLLWNRRILSNQPQHF. For the CDR3, the DNA is TGTGCCAGCAGCTTATTATGGAATAGGAGGATCCTTAGCAATCAGCCCCAGCATTTT. The rearrangement joins TRBV7-9 to TRBJ1-5; no clear D. The germline V and J ends were trimmed by 2 bases and 0 bases, with 20 bases remaining between them. This CDR3 contains 19 residues. The germline V gene has CDR1 SEHNR and CDR2 FQNEAQ (reference sequence).

The V and J genes are TRBV7-8 and TRBJ2-5; 9 bases match TRBD2. Trimming removed 5 bases from V and 3 bases from J; junction bases left unmatched: 7. The CDR3 has 15 amino acids. The V gene's germline CDR1 is SGHVS and CDR2 FQNEAQ. The CDR3 protein is CASSQNGLAKETQYF. CDR3 DNA: TGTGCCAGCAGCCAAAACGGACTAGCGAAAGAGACCCAGTACTTC.

The J gene is TRBJ2-3, the V gene TRBV7-2, with 9 nucleotides matching TRBD2. Germline V lookup: CDR1 SGHTA, CDR2 FQGNSA. The CDR3 covers 15 residues. The ends lost 5 bases at V and 5 bases at J; junction bases unmatched: 8. CDR3 residues: CASSPLAGSLDTQYF. CDR3 bases: TGTGCCAGCAGCCCGCTAGCGGGAAGTTTAGATACGCAGTATTTT. Full variable domain (rest looked up from reference TRBV7-2 and TRBJ2-3): GAGVSQSPSNKVTEKGKDVELRCDPISGHTALYWYRQSLGQGLEFLIYFQGNSAPDKSGLPSDRFSAERTGGSVSTLTIQRTQQEDSAVYLCASSPLAGSLDTQYFGPGTRLTVL.